This passage covers 15 T cell receptor beta chains from one sample sequenced in a study of cytotoxic CD8 clonotypes in ibrutinib-treated CLL. Produced via immunoSEQ multiplex PCR; TCRdb's table is partial and in-frame only. The table includes fewer than 7,500 clones, 65% to 75% detected once. Source: PBMCs, taken before ibrutinib treatment. These TCRs come from a human donor with chronic lymphocytic leukemia.

The chain joins TRBV5-1 to TRBJ2-7, with TRBD1 matching over 7 bases. This CDR3 has 14 residues. After removal of 9 bases from V and 0 bases from J, the junction contained 9 bases not matched to a gene. CDR1 and CDR2 (germline): SGHRS, YFSETQ. The DNA of the CDR3 is TGCGCCACCGCGACAGGGATCAGCTCCTACGAGCAGTACTTC. Amino acid sequence: CATATGISSYEQYF. The whole variable domain, filled in from reference TRBV5-1 and TRBJ2-7, reads KAGVTQTPRYLIKTRGQQVTLSCSPISGHRSVSWYQQTPGQGLQFLFEYFSETQRNKGNFPGRFSGRQFSNSRSEMNVSTLELGDSALYLCATATGISSYEQYFGPGTRLTVT.

The chain combines TRBV11-3 with TRBJ1-2; D is unresolved. Germline V CDR1 and CDR2: SGHNT, YENEEA. Trimming removed 2 bases from V and 6 bases from J, with 22 bases in between. The CDR3 runs 17 residues. This chain's CDR3 is CASSLKAPWGISDGYTF. The CDR3 DNA follows: TGTGCCAGCAGCTTAAAAGCACCCTGGGGTATCAGTGATGGCTACACCTTC.

V gene TRBV18 combines with J gene TRBJ2-6; D is possibly TRBD2 (5 bases). The CDR3 spans 17 residues. V was pared by 3 bases and J by 4 bases, with 16 bases between. CDR1 is KGHSH, CDR2 LQKENI, per germline. The CDR3 sequence: CASSPSTPGFGANVLTF. DNA for the CDR3: TGTGCCAGCTCACCTTCAACGCCGGGGTTCGGGGCCAACGTCCTGACTTTC. Variable domain in full (rest from reference TRBV18 and TRBJ2-6): NAGVMQNPRHLVRRRGQEARLRCSPMKGHSHVYWYRQLPEEGLKFMVYLQKENIIDESGMPKERFSAEFPKEGPSILRIQQVVRGDSAAYFCASSPSTPGFGANVLTFGAGSRLTVL.

J is TRBJ1-1 and V is TRBV7-9, with D maybe TRBD1 (6 bases). Per germline, CDR1 SEHNR and CDR2 FQNEAQ (reference sequence). The CDR3 is 13 amino acids. V was trimmed by 2 bases and J by 8 bases, leaving 12 bases between them. Here the CDR3 reads CASSLSTGREAFF. CDR3 sequence (DNA): TGTGCCAGCAGCTTATCAACAGGGAGGGAAGCTTTCTTT.

This clone was seen just once. The chain carries TRBV6-6 and TRBJ2-7, with TRBD1 identical over 8 bases. Germline V gives CDR1 MNHNY, CDR2 SVGAGI (reference sequence). J lost 2 bases, V lost 0 bases, and 3 bases had no gene match. The CDR3 runs to 15 residues. The CDR3: CASSYSSGGPYEQYF. The CDR3 region has the DNA TGTGCCAGCAGTTACTCATCAGGGGGCCCCTACGAGCAGTACTTC.

The chain uses TRBV18 and TRBJ2-1; 9 positions match TRBD2. V lost 4 bases and J lost 5; bases outside the gene matches: 9. The germline V gene has CDR1 KGHSH and CDR2 LQKENI. This CDR3 contains 16 residues. As DNA, the CDR3 is TGTGCCAGCTCACTTAGCGGGAGACCCCAGAACAATGAGCAGTTCTTC. The encoded protein is CASSLSGRPQNNEQFF.

The chain has TRBV10-3 and TRBJ1-1, with D uncertain. Per germline, CDR1 ENHRY and CDR2 SYGVKD. Trimming pared 10 bases from V and 4 bases from J, leaving 13 bases between. This CDR3 has 12 amino acids. This chain's CDR3 is CATSSVGTEAFF. CDR3 coding DNA: TGTGCCACATCAAGTGTCGGCACTGAAGCTTTCTTT.

The chain has TRBV7-8 and TRBJ1-5; D gene unclear. V was trimmed by 3 bases and J by 1 base, leaving 13 bases between them. Germline V CDR1 and CDR2: SGHVS, FQNEAQ. CDR3 length equals 16 residues. CDR3 in amino acids: CASSLYIDHSNQPQHF. CDR3 coding DNA: TGTGCCAGCAGCTTGTATATCGACCACAGCAATCAGCCCCAGCATTTT.

The gene calls are TRBV19 and TRBJ2-2; maybe TRBD1 (5 bases). The CDR3 has 13 residues. The germline gives CDR1 LNHDA, CDR2 SQIVND (reference sequence). V was trimmed by 5 bases and J by 6 bases, leaving 10 bases between them. The chain's CDR3 is CASSRRVSGELFF. In DNA form, the CDR3 reads TGTGCCAGTAGTCGCAGGGTATCCGGGGAGCTGTTTTTT.

This clone was observed a single time. The V gene is TRBV19, the J gene TRBJ1-4; the D gene is possibly TRBD1 (6 bases). The CDR3 length is 16 residues. The V end was cut by 5 bases, the J end by 3 bases, with 16 bases between. Germline CDR1 is LNHDA and CDR2 is SQIVND (reference sequence). The chain's CDR3 is CASSLRGGRANEKLFF. CDR3 DNA sequence: TGTGCCAGTAGTCTAAGGGGGGGGCGAGCTAATGAAAAACTGTTTTTT.

This clone has just one count. Here the CDR3 reads CASIRSASSYNSPLHF. The CDR3 nucleotides are TGTGCCAGCATAAGATCGGCGAGCTCCTATAATTCACCCCTCCACTTT. The chain employs TRBV27 and TRBJ1-6; D remains unclear. Germline V lookup: CDR1 MNHEY, CDR2 SMNVEV (reference sequence). The CDR3 has 16 amino acids. Deletions cut 7 bases from V and 0 bases from J, with 13 bases between.

The chain combines TRBV7-9 with TRBJ1-2, with 8 nucleotides matching TRBD1. This CDR3 contains 14 residues. Trimming took 5 bases from V and 6 from J; bases not matched to a gene: 8. The V gene's germline CDR1 is SEHNR and CDR2 FQNEAQ (reference sequence). The CDR3 region has the DNA TGTGCCAGCAGCGAGAGCAGGGGGCTGAATGGCTACACCTTC. This sequence encodes CASSESRGLNGYTF. Complete variable domain (other parts from reference TRBV7-9 and TRBJ1-2): DTGVSQNPRHKITKRGQNVTFRCDPISEHNRLYWYRQTLGQGPEFLTYFQNEAQLEKSRLLSDRFSAERPKGSFSTLEIQRTEQGDSAMYLCASSESRGLNGYTFGSGTRLTVV.

The rearrangement links TRBV29-1 to TRBJ1-3; 9 nucleotides align to TRBD1. Losses at the gene ends were 7 bases for V and 3 bases for J; bases not matched to a gene: 4. There are 13 residues in the CDR3. Per the germline V gene, CDR1 is SQVTM and CDR2 is ANQGSEA. The CDR3 nucleotides are TGCAGCGGGGGGGACAGGGATGGAAACACCATATATTTT. This translates into CSGGDRDGNTIYF.

This clone was seen just once. The chain couples TRBV28 to TRBJ2-3; D is possibly TRBD2 (6 bases). The CDR3 has 16 amino acids. V gave up 1 base and J gave up 0 bases, with 11 bases separating them. CDR1 MDHEN and CDR2 SYDVKM come from the germline V gene. This chain's CDR3 is CASSLLGGTSTDTQYF. The CDR3 bases are TGTGCCAGCAGTTTATTAGGTGGGACTAGCACAGATACGCAGTATTTT.

Written as DNA, the CDR3 is TGTGCCAGCAGCTTACGAGCGGTTGGGGCCAACGTCCTGACTTTC. The encoded protein is CASSLRAVGANVLTF. V and J are TRBV11-3 and TRBJ2-6, with a possible D match to TRBD2 (5 bases). The CDR3 has 15 amino acids. The V gene's germline CDR1 is SGHNT and CDR2 YENEEA. Deletions cut 2 bases from V and 3 bases from J, with 8 bases between.